This T cell receptor (beta chain) was sequenced for a study of T cells in localized non-small cell lung cancer (dated by TCRdb to 2018 to 2020). With respect to the entire study: The study examined T cell repertoires in 236 patients with early-stage NSCLC and compared tumors with uninvolved tumor-adjacent lungs. The cohort comprised approximately 240 treatment-naïve NSCLC patients with resected, localized lung tumors. Of the NSCLC patients, around 130 were male and some 97 were female, and the mean age was approximately 66 years. Points the paper makes about the study in general: Of the top 100 tumor clones, a median of approximately 60 were detected in paired uninvolved adjacent lung; about 26 were also among that lung's top 100. Uninvolved tumor-adjacent lung showed the highest T cell clonality, higher than tumor, which suggests more focused antigenic responses in the uninvolved tumor-adjacent lung. Because the study design was exploratory, TCR variables were selected using unadjusted p-values without false-discovery rate correction. Higher T cell density in blood was associated with longer overall survival, whereas higher clonality in adjacent lung was associated with shorter survival. Because multi-region tumor sequencing was not done, intratumor heterogeneity could not be ruled out.

TCR beta CDR3 regions were sequenced from DNA using the immunoSEQ Assay. In the original analysis: To compute T cell density, TCR beta template counts were normalized to usable DNA, which was estimated by amplifying housekeeping genes. Richness was estimated with the preseqR package, extrapolating to 400,000 templates for PBMC samples and 120,000 templates for tissue samples. Clonality was defined as one minus Pielou's evenness. To identify tissue-enriched TCRs, differential abundance testing was run on productive amino-acid clonotypes with a minimum total count of 5 and an alpha of 0.1. Repertoire overlap between compartments was quantified with the Jaccard Index and Morisita Overlap Index. GLIPH grouped TCR beta CDR3s together with public tetramer-defined viral CDR3s, and a viral motif had to include at least three viral sequences and also show V-gene enrichment. The source is immuneACCESS, and TCRdb retained only in-frame sequences with V and J called. Part of the clones is not carried over; for the studies checked, unresolved V genes explain less than half of this, and the remainder is unexplained. The V and J calls and clone size are taken from that table; D and trimming were inferred from the DNA. The table for this sample lists about 74,000 clones; around 85% of them were counted only once. About 1.5% of the sample is taken by the ten largest.

At diagnosis, tumor, uninvolved tumor-adjacent lung and peripheral blood were collected and then preserved as a mix of FFPE and fresh-frozen material. Blood samples were analyzed as peripheral blood mononuclear cells for TCR repertoire profiling. Regarding this clone: Its antigen target is currently unknown. No per-base quality is available; no much larger clone lies one base away.

The CDR3 starts with the cysteine, ends with the phenylalanine, and has 13 residues. Left in the record is the CDR3 DNA by itself, 39 bases read in frame from the first base. CDR1 and CDR2, per the germline V gene, are SNHLY and FYNNEI. V and J lose 1 base and 3 bases, and a span of 4 bases separates them. Sequences were derived from peripheral blood, sampled before any cancer treatment. The sequence came from a female donor older than 55 with stage I lung adenocarcinoma. The rearrangement joined TRBV2 to TRBJ1-5; the D gene assignment is ambiguous. The CDR3 here reads CASSEVNNQPQHF. The nucleotide sequence reads TGTGCCAGCAGTGAAGTGAACAATCAGCCCCAGCATTTT.